These 10 T cell receptor beta chains were all obtained from the same sample, sequenced in a study of CXCR3-negative and CXCR3-positive naive CD8 T cells. General study results and limits: Hydrophobicity of TRB CDR3s was greater in CXCR3-positive naive cells than in CXCR3-negative naive cells.

The antigens these receptors bind are not known. It was by 5' RACE with UMI labels that the TRB cDNA libraries were prepared. TCRdb re-called the 5' RACE reads and gives one entry per CDR3 protein, without DNA. This listing includes 6,400 or so distinct CDR3 sequences. The source material was naive CXCR3+ CD8+ T cells from blood. This sample's subset: CD45RO-CCR7+CD27+CD95- naive CD8+ T cells expressing CXCR3 (TNR3+). These receptors all stem from a human donor in good health. Some clones in this sample may be carry-over from other donors' samples.

This clonotype is medium-sized (0.01 to 0.1%) by frequency. The gene calls are TRBV7-3 and TRBJ2-7; TCRdb gives TRBD2 as the D gene, but with no DNA this cannot be confirmed. Germline V gene sequence: CDR1 SGHTA, CDR2 FQGTGA. CDR3 length equals 13 residues. The CDR3 region is CASSFGWDGEQYF.

V and J are TRBV2 and TRBJ2-1; the D call of TRBD1 rests on TCRdb alone, since no DNA is present to check it. Germline CDR1 reads SNHLY; CDR2 reads FYNNEI. This CDR3 has 11 residues. The CDR3 sequence is CASSETVLVFF.

This clonotype is labeled medium-sized based on frequency. The chain has TRBV10-3 and TRBJ2-3; the TCRdb call, TRBD1, lacks DNA for checking. CDR3 length: 17 residues. Germline values: CDR1 ENHRY, CDR2 SYGVKD. Here the CDR3 reads CAISASGGTGDTDTQYF.

This clonotype ranks as medium-sized in terms of frequency. The chain is built from TRBV28 and TRBJ1-6; TCRdb indicates TRBD1, and absent DNA this call remains unverified. The CDR3 has 14 amino acids. CDR1 is MDHEN and CDR2 is SYDVKM in the germline V gene. The CDR3 reads CASEGQENNSPLHF.

This clonotype counts as medium-sized by frequency. This chain connects TRBV29-1 to TRBJ1-2; TCRdb's assignment of TRBD1 cannot be checked, as there is no DNA. Germline V CDR1 and CDR2: SQVTM, ANQGSEA. The CDR3 length is 12 residues. This CDR3 is CSVEWGMGGYTF.

This clonotype counts as medium-sized by frequency. The chain carries TRBV15 and TRBJ2-7. This CDR3 has 13 residues. Germline values: CDR1 LNHNV, CDR2 YYDKDF (reference sequence). The CDR3 protein is CATSSGVSEEQYF.

The rearrangement links TRBV4-1 to TRBJ2-7; TCRdb indicates TRBD2, and absent DNA this call remains unverified. Germline loops: CDR1 MGHRA, CDR2 YSYEKL. The CDR3 contains 16 residues. This chain's CDR3 is CASSQVTSGSYYEQYF.

This clonotype is labeled medium-sized based on frequency. V usage is TRBV20-1 and J usage is TRBJ1-5; TCRdb names TRBD1, which stays unverified in the absence of DNA. The CDR3 is made up of 16 amino acids. The germline V gene encodes CDR1 DFQATT and CDR2 SNEGSKA (reference sequence). CDR3 in amino acids: CSASSGQGNSNQPQHF.

This chain joins TRBV4-3 and TRBJ2-1; the TCRdb D gene call, TRBD2, has no DNA to confirm it. From germline, CDR1 is LGHNA and CDR2 YSLEER. The CDR3 consists of 15 residues. CDR3 protein: CASSQDGGAANEQFF.

This clonotype counts as medium-sized by frequency. This chain joins TRBV29-1 and TRBJ1-6; the D call of TRBD1 rests on TCRdb alone, since no DNA is present to check it. Germline V CDR1 and CDR2: SQVTM, ANQGSEA. The CDR3 has 15 amino acids. The CDR3: CSVTDREGGNSPLHF.